This T cell receptor (beta chain) is from a study of blood T cells in healthy people across ages. The germline gives CDR1 MNHNS, CDR2 SASEGT. The CDR3 loop spans 13 amino acids. Trimming shortened V by 3 bases and J by 6 bases, and 12 bases separated the two germline ends. Combining a sample-barcoded 5' primer with a J-beta primer mix, a second PCR ran for about 6 to 11 cycles. Using its own MiXCR run on the 5' RACE reads, TCRdb lists one record per CDR3 protein. Among fewer than 2 million distinct CDR3 sequences listed, approximately 39% were seen once. The donors, healthy Caucasians from Russia, were aged roughly 6 to 90. Drawing of peripheral blood yielded ten milliliters from each donor.

This TCR was sampled from a human donor in good health. The J gene is TRBJ2-7, the V gene TRBV6-1, with D possibly being TRBD1 (5 bases). The sample was blood. The CDR3 spells CASSEQKGREQYF. CDR3 bases: TGTGCCAGCAGTGAGCAAAAGGGGCGCGAGCAGTACTTC.